Shown below are 9 T cell receptor beta chains from a single sample sequenced in a study of blood T cell repertoires in COVID-19. TCRdb's copy holds only in-frame clones and misses some; the assay was immunoSEQ multiplex PCR. Of about 300,000 clones listed, around 85% were seen once; the top ten hold about 2.7%. Sequenced: PBMCs or T cells enriched from blood (not recorded which). The source is a woman in her fifties or sixties who had recovered from COVID-19.

This chain connects TRBV5-1 to TRBJ1-1; perhaps TRBD1 as D (5 bases). Germline CDR1 is SGHRS and CDR2 is YFSETQ. V dropped 4 bases and J dropped 1 base, with 8 bases sitting between them. The CDR3 has 13 residues. Written as DNA, the CDR3 is TGCGCCAGCAGCACCACAGGGAACACTGAAGCTTTCTTT. This translates into CASSTTGNTEAFF.

V usage is TRBV29-1 and J usage is TRBJ1-4, with 8 bases matching TRBD1. V was pared by 7 bases and J by 5 bases, with 6 bases of the junction left unmatched. The CDR3 has 13 amino acids. The germline gives CDR1 SQVTM, CDR2 ANQGSEA. The CDR3 loop reads CSAGGQENEKLFF. The CDR3 region has the DNA TGCAGCGCTGGGGGACAGGAGAATGAAAAACTGTTTTTT.

The chain carries TRBV3-1 (or the pseudogene TRBV3-2) and TRBJ2-5, with TRBD1 matching 9 bases. From germline, CDR1 is LGHDT and CDR2 YNNKEL (reference sequence). CDR3 length: 17 amino acids. Germline trimming cut 3 bases from V and 3 bases from J; bases unmatched to any gene: 11. The CDR3 DNA reads TGTGCCAGCAGCCAGGAGAATACAGGGGGCGTAGAAGAGACCCAGTACTTC. Protein: CASSQENTGGVEETQYF.

The rearrangement links TRBV12-3 or TRBV12-4 to TRBJ2-1; D uncertain. Trimming shortened V by 6 bases and J by 5 bases, and 8 bases separated the two germline ends. This CDR3 is built from 12 residues. CDR3 sequence reads: CASSPIHNEQFF. CDR3 coding DNA: TGTGCCAGCAGCCCCATCCACAATGAGCAGTTCTTC.

This chain links TRBV3-1 (or the pseudogene TRBV3-2) with TRBJ2-5; TRBD1 aligns across 8 bases. CDR3 size: 13 residues. V lost 6 bases, J lost 5 bases, and 5 bases stayed unmatched. Germline-derived CDR1 and CDR2 are LGHDT and YNNKEL (reference sequence). The CDR3 loop reads CASRPGGVETQYF. DNA for the CDR3: TGTGCCAGCAGGCCAGGGGGCGTTGAGACCCAGTACTTC.

The chain is built from TRBV19 and TRBJ2-7, with 9 bases matching TRBD2. The ends lost 0 bases at V and 2 bases at J; junction bases unmatched: 2. The germline V gene encodes CDR1 LNHDA and CDR2 SQIVND (reference sequence). The CDR3 extends over 15 amino acids. DNA of the CDR3: TGTGCCAGTAGTATAGATCGGACTAGCGCCTACGAGCAGTACTTC. It yields the protein CASSIDRTSAYEQYF. The full variable domain, its missing parts supplied by reference TRBV19 and TRBJ2-7, is DGGITQSPKYLFRKEGQNVTLSCEQNLNHDAMYWYRQDPGQGLRLIYYSQIVNDFQKGDIAEGYSVSREKKESFPLTVTSAQKNPTAFYLCASSIDRTSAYEQYFGPGTRLTVT.

This clone was counted a single time. The rearrangement joins TRBV7-2 to TRBJ2-5; 7 nucleotides match TRBD2. The CDR3 has 14 residues. Germline values: CDR1 SGHTA, CDR2 FQGNSA. J gave up 6 bases and V 1 base, and 5 bases lay outside the gene matches. This chain's CDR3 is CASSLDLGGKTQYF. DNA of the CDR3: TGTGCCAGCAGCTTAGATCTGGGGGGGAAGACCCAGTACTTC.

V is TRBV27 and J is TRBJ1-4; 10 bases are shared with TRBD1. The germline V gene has CDR1 MNHEY and CDR2 SMNVEV (reference sequence). This CDR3 comprises 15 residues. V lost 6 bases, J lost 8 bases, and 9 bases stayed unmatched. This CDR3 is CASSLRTGGREKLFF. CDR3 nucleotides: TGTGCCAGCAGCCTCCGGACAGGGGGTAGGGAAAAACTGTTTTTT.

This clone was seen a handful of times. The chain has TRBV9 and TRBJ1-2; 7 bases map to TRBD1. V was pared by 4 bases and J by 2 bases, with 8 bases of the junction left unmatched. The CDR3 is 15 amino acids. Germline loops: CDR1 SGDLS, CDR2 YYNGEE. CDR3 nucleotides: TGTGCCAGCAGCCAAAACCGACAGGGAAACTATGGCTACACCTTC. Its translation: CASSQNRQGNYGYTF.